Below, 31 T cell receptor beta chains from the same sample are listed, as sequenced in a study of T cells after yellow fever vaccination. TCRdb passed the 5' RACE reads through MiXCR, listing each CDR3 protein once. The table has hundreds of thousands of distinct CDR3 sequences, about 12% seen once. Sequenced material: PBMCs, taken on the day of the yellow fever booster vaccination. These receptors were taken from a man aged 25-45 years who received the YFV17D yellow fever vaccine.

Many counts were recorded for this clonotype. The chain couples TRBV7-2 to TRBJ1-1; TRBD1 is a possible D gene (5 bases). CDR1 and CDR2 from the germline V gene are SGHTA and FQGNSA. This CDR3 has 13 amino acids. Trimming shortened V by 6 bases and J by 2 bases, and 10 bases separated the two germline ends. The CDR3: CASRIDRNTEAFF. CDR3 DNA: TGTGCCAGCAGGATCGACAGAAACACTGAAGCTTTCTTT.

The CDR3 sequence is CSVDRQGLGPYTF. In nucleotides, the CDR3 is TGCAGCGTGGACCGACAGGGGTTGGGGCCCTACACCTTC. J is TRBJ1-2 and V is TRBV29-1; 8 bases fit TRBD1. CDR3 length: 13 amino acids. Germline CDR1 is SQVTM and CDR2 is ANQGSEA. V lost 6 bases to trimming and J lost 10 bases; unmatched junction nucleotides: 13.

V is TRBV5-1 and J is TRBJ2-1; 14 nucleotides agree with TRBD2. The CDR3 covers 14 residues. The V gene end was trimmed by 3 bases and the J gene end by 12 bases; junction bases not matched to a gene: 5. Germline CDR1 and CDR2: SGHRS and YFSETQ. The CDR3 region has the DNA TGCGCCAGCAGCTCGGGACTAGCGGGAGAAGGGCAGTTCTTC. Protein product: CASSSGLAGEGQFF.

The chain is built from TRBV6-1 and TRBJ2-2; possibly TRBD2 for D (5 bases). Per germline, CDR1 MNHNS and CDR2 SASEGT. The V and J ends lost 10 bases and 1 base respectively, with 13 bases between them. The CDR3 extends over 14 amino acids. The CDR3 is CAIPRGLNTGELFF. The CDR3 DNA follows: TGTGCCATCCCCCGAGGGCTGAACACCGGGGAGCTGTTTTTT.

This clonotype appeared a few times. The rearrangement links TRBV7-2 to TRBJ2-2, with 11 bases fitting TRBD2. This CDR3 has 14 amino acids. Trimming took 6 bases from V and 5 from J; bases not matched to a gene: 2. The germline CDR1 and CDR2 sequences are SGHTA and FQGNSA. CDR3 sequence reads: CASRLAGVTGELFF. The CDR3 nucleotides read TGTGCCAGCAGACTAGCGGGAGTTACCGGGGAGCTGTTTTTT.

A few counts support this clonotype. The V call is TRBV20-1, the J call TRBJ1-2; TRBD1 matches 7 bases. This CDR3 has 16 residues. Trimming at V came to 0 bases and at J to 4 bases, leaving 11 bases not matched to a gene. Per germline, CDR1 DFQATT and CDR2 SNEGSKA (reference sequence). The CDR3 is CSARDPNRGSGYGYTF. As DNA, the CDR3 is TGCAGTGCTAGAGACCCGAACAGGGGTTCGGGCTATGGCTACACCTTC.

This clonotype has only a few counts. J is TRBJ2-1 and V is TRBV7-2; TRBD1 is a possible D gene (8 bases). Trimming cost V 5 bases and J 8 bases, with 10 bases left between them. Germline CDR1 reads SGHTA; CDR2 reads FQGNSA. The CDR3 consists of 12 residues. DNA of the CDR3: TGTGCCAGCAGCACAGGGGGGGATGAGCAGTTCTTC. This gives the protein CASSTGGDEQFF.

The J gene is TRBJ1-6, the V gene TRBV7-9; 9 nucleotides align to TRBD1. Germline CDR1 reads SEHNR; CDR2 reads FQNEAQ (reference sequence). The CDR3 covers 15 residues. Trimming cost V 5 bases and J 7 bases; bases outside gene matches: 6. The CDR3 DNA reads as TGTGCCAGCAGCCCAGCCGGGACAGGGAATTCACCCCTCCACTTT. It specifies CASSPAGTGNSPLHF.

This clonotype was observed a handful of times. V and J are TRBV11-2 and TRBJ2-2, with D uncertain. V dropped 8 bases and J dropped 7 bases, with 8 bases sitting between them. The CDR3 loop spans 11 amino acids. Germline V lookup: CDR1 SGHAT, CDR2 FQNNGV. Here the CDR3 reads CASRYHGELFF. CDR3 DNA: TGTGCCAGCCGATATCACGGGGAGCTGTTTTTT. Supplemented by reference TRBV11-2 and TRBJ2-2, the full variable domain reads EAGVAQSPRYKIIEKRQSVAFWCNPISGHATLYWYQQILGQGPKLLIQFQNNGVVDDSQLPKDRFSAERLKGVDSTLKIQPAKLEDSAVYLCASRYHGELFFGEGSRLTVL.

This clonotype was seen a few times. The genes are TRBV29-1 and TRBJ2-7, with D tentatively TRBD2 (6 bases). The ends were cut back, 3 bases at V and 7 bases at J, with 13 bases in the middle. The germline V gene has CDR1 SQVTM and CDR2 ANQGSEA. The CDR3 loop spans 12 amino acids. CDR3 nucleotide sequence: TGCAGCGTTGAGCGGGACCCCGGGGAGCAGTACTTC. It is translated as CSVERDPGEQYF.

This clonotype was seen a few times. V and J are TRBV6-2 or TRBV6-3 and TRBJ1-4; 9 bases line up with TRBD1. CDR1 and CDR2 (germline): MNHEY, SVGEGT. V lost 2 bases and J lost 10; bases outside the gene matches: 11. The CDR3 has 16 residues. The CDR3 reads CASSYETGGGSGKLFF. CDR3 DNA: TGTGCCAGCAGTTACGAAACAGGGGGCGGTAGCGGAAAACTGTTTTTT.

The rearrangement joins TRBV24-1 to TRBJ2-1, with D tentatively TRBD2 (6 bases). There are 17 residues in the CDR3. Deletions cut 5 bases from V and 10 bases from J, with 26 bases between. The germline V gene has CDR1 KGHDR and CDR2 SFDVKD. The CDR3 sequence: CATSVGLIAREGGEQFF. The CDR3 DNA reads TGTGCCACCAGTGTGGGCCTGATAGCGCGGGAAGGCGGAGAGCAGTTCTTC.

This clonotype was seen a few times. The chain uses TRBV24-1 and TRBJ1-1; no clear D gene. This CDR3 comprises 13 residues. Germline V lookup: CDR1 KGHDR, CDR2 SFDVKD. V lost 3 bases to trimming and J lost 5 bases, with 9 bases between them. CDR3 DNA: TGTGCCACCAGTGATCGCTCACTGACTGAAGCTTTCTTT. It encodes CATSDRSLTEAFF.

The genes are TRBV5-1 and TRBJ2-1; D is unresolved. Germline lookup yields CDR1 SGHRS and CDR2 YFSETQ. CDR3 length: 11 residues. V was trimmed by 7 bases and J by 7 bases, leaving 9 bases between them. The CDR3 region has the DNA TGCGCCAGCGCGTCCACTAATGAGCAGTTCTTC. Encoded protein: CASASTNEQFF.

This clonotype was observed a few times. V usage is TRBV5-1 and J usage is TRBJ2-1, with unresolved D. V shed 0 bases and J shed 3 bases, with 10 bases lying between them. Per germline, CDR1 SGHRS and CDR2 YFSETQ. The CDR3 runs 15 residues. As DNA, the CDR3 is TGCGCCAGCAGCTTGGGCGGCAACCTCTACAATGAGCAGTTCTTC. Translating it yields CASSLGGNLYNEQFF.

This chain links TRBV4-3 with TRBJ2-7; TRBD1 matches at 7 bases. The CDR3 spans 15 residues. V lost 1 base and J lost 4; bases outside the gene matches: 7. In germline, CDR1 is LGHNA, CDR2 YSLEER. CDR3 nucleotide sequence: TGCGCCAGCAGCCAAGCCTCCGGGACAGTATACGAGCAGTACTTC. It yields the protein CASSQASGTVYEQYF.

This clonotype has only a few counts. The V and J genes are TRBV6-1 and TRBJ2-3; D possibly corresponds to TRBD2 (6 bases). V was clipped by 0 bases and J by 2 bases, with 9 bases between them. The CDR3 is made up of 15 amino acids. The germline V gene has CDR1 MNHNS and CDR2 SASEGT. Here the CDR3 DNA reads TGTGCCAGCAGTGAAGCGGGAGGTCTCACAGATACGCAGTATTTT. Amino acid sequence: CASSEAGGLTDTQYF.

V is TRBV5-1 and J is TRBJ2-3; 7 bases align to TRBD1. Germline CDR1 reads SGHRS; CDR2 reads YFSETQ. This CDR3 comprises 16 residues. With V trimmed by 4 bases and J by 2 bases, 10 bases remained unmatched. CDR3 DNA: TGCGCCAGCAGCGGGGGACAGCTCCTAACCACAGATACGCAGTATTTT. Its protein product is CASSGGQLLTTDTQYF.

The chain recombines TRBV9 with TRBJ2-1; D may match TRBD1 or TRBD2 (5 bases each). Germline CDR1 is SGDLS and CDR2 is YYNGEE. With 0 bases removed from V and 2 bases from J, the gap between germline ends came to 18 bases. The CDR3 length is 18 residues. The CDR3 DNA is TGTGCCAGCAGCGTAGGGGGTGGCGAGGGGTTCACCTACAATGAGCAGTTCTTC. Its translation is CASSVGGGEGFTYNEQFF.

The chain combines TRBV5-5 with TRBJ2-7, with D tentatively TRBD2 (6 bases). The CDR3 has 13 amino acids. The germline V gene has CDR1 SGHKS and CDR2 YYEKEE (reference sequence). Trimming removed 2 bases from V and 6 bases from J, with 12 bases in between. The CDR3 nucleotides are TGTGCCAGCAGCTTCGAAGGGACTTCCGAGCAGTACTTC. This codes for CASSFEGTSEQYF.

The rearrangement links TRBV6-1 to TRBJ2-3; possibly TRBD2 for D (6 bases). Germline loops: CDR1 MNHNS, CDR2 SASEGT. The CDR3 totals 14 residues. The V gene lost 1 base and the J gene lost 8 bases, with 13 bases spanning the gap. CDR3 sequence reads: CASSEGWQGGTQYF. In DNA form, the CDR3 reads TGTGCCAGCAGTGAAGGGTGGCAGGGAGGTACGCAGTATTTT.

In its sample, this clonotype was seen a few times. The chain links TRBV4-3 to TRBJ2-2; D is undetermined. The V gene's germline CDR1 is LGHNA and CDR2 YSLEER. The CDR3 consists of 13 residues. V gave up 1 base and J gave up 7 bases, with 7 bases separating them. Here the CDR3 DNA reads TGCGCCAGCAGCCAAGGAGTCCGCGGGGAGCTGTTTTTT. Amino acids: CASSQGVRGELFF.

The rearrangement joins TRBV21-1 to TRBJ1-1; the table's D call of TRBD1 was not tested on the DNA. TRBV21-1 is labeled a pseudogene. The CDR3 totals 14 residues. The CDR3 here is CASSKGGANTEAFF. CDR3 nucleotides: TGTGCCAGCAGCAAAGGGGGGGCAAACACTGAAGCTTTCTTT.

The rearrangement links TRBV29-1 to TRBJ2-1; 9 bases map to TRBD1. The CDR3 covers 14 residues. V trimming: 4 bases; J trimming: 3 bases; junction bases outside the gene matches: 4. CDR1 is SQVTM, CDR2 ANQGSEA, per germline. The CDR3 region is CSVARQGGYNEQFF. The CDR3 nucleotides read TGCAGCGTTGCCCGACAGGGGGGCTACAATGAGCAGTTCTTC.

V is TRBV7-2 and J is TRBJ2-7; 12 positions agree with TRBD2. Germline CDR1 SGHTA, CDR2 FQGNSA. The ends lost 6 bases at V and 4 bases at J; junction bases unmatched: 1. The CDR3 is 13 residues long. DNA of the CDR3: TGTGCCAGCAGAGGGACTAGCGGGTACGAGCAGTACTTC. The encoded protein is CASRGTSGYEQYF.

This clonotype turned up a few times. The chain is built from TRBV11-2 and TRBJ2-7; D gene uncertain. The CDR3 is made up of 13 amino acids. Trimming cost V 1 base and J 6 bases, with 10 bases left between them. Germline CDR1 reads SGHAT; CDR2 reads FQNNGV. CDR3 sequence reads: CASSLVAPREQYF. The CDR3 coding sequence is TGTGCCAGCAGCTTAGTAGCCCCTCGCGAGCAGTACTTC.

CDR3 sequence reads: CASSQPVPGPQFF. The CDR3 DNA sequence: TGTGCCAGCAGCCAGCCGGTGCCGGGACCACAGTTCTTC. The chain recombines TRBV11-2 with TRBJ2-1; D could derive from TRBD1 or TRBD2 (5 bases each). CDR1 and CDR2 from the germline V gene are SGHAT and FQNNGV. This CDR3 spans 13 amino acids. Trimming took off 5 bases at V and 13 bases at J, with 18 bases between the two ends.

In its sample, this clonotype was seen many times. The genes are TRBV9 and TRBJ2-1, with TRBD2 matching over 11 bases. The germline gives CDR1 SGDLS, CDR2 YYNGEE. This CDR3 has 15 amino acids. V shed 5 bases, J shed 2 bases, and the junction held 3 bases outside the gene matches. CDR3: CASRGTSGTYNEQFF. The CDR3 nucleotides are TGTGCCAGCAGGGGGACTAGCGGAACCTACAATGAGCAGTTCTTC.

This sequence joins TRBV7-3 and TRBJ2-1; the D is unclear. Trimming cost V 2 bases and J 9 bases, with 11 bases left between them. The CDR3 covers 13 residues. Germline values: CDR1 SGHTA, CDR2 FQGTGA. CDR3 sequence (DNA): TGTGCCAGCAGCTTACCGTGGGGTGGTGAGCAGTTCTTC. Amino acids: CASSLPWGGEQFF.

The sample holds a few counts of this clonotype. The V call is TRBV5-1, the J call TRBJ1-5, with 8 bases that match TRBD1. The CDR3 loop spans 15 amino acids. Trimming cost V 1 base and J 5 bases; bases outside gene matches: 5. CDR1 SGHRS and CDR2 YFSETQ come from the germline V gene. The CDR3 is CASSLLGTGDQPQHF. DNA of the CDR3: TGCGCCAGCAGCTTGTTGGGGACAGGAGATCAGCCCCAGCATTTT.

This clonotype has more than one count but fewer than ten. The V gene is TRBV5-1, the J gene TRBJ2-2; 9 bases map to TRBD1. J lost 3 bases, V lost 9 bases, and 3 bases had no gene match. The CDR3 covers 13 residues. Germline lookup yields CDR1 SGHRS and CDR2 YFSETQ. CDR3 coding DNA: TGCGCCACCCGGACAGGGGACACCGGGGAGCTGTTTTTT. Residues: CATRTGDTGELFF.